The rows below give T cell receptor beta chains drawn from one sample of a study of blood T cell repertoires in COVID-19. Assay used: immunoSEQ multiplex PCR; TCRdb lists only in-frame clones, some missing. The repertoire includes 270,000 or so clones, around 93% of them detected once, and 2.5% to 3% sits in the top ten. Source material: PBMCs or T cells enriched from blood (not recorded which). Receptors originate from a man in his forties who had been exposed to COVID-19. CDR3s include the opening cysteine and the closing phenylalanine or tryptophan. The D gene is left open where the match is weak. Only some rows state a clone size, as once, few, many or a class for expanded clones.

cdr3_aa	cdr3_nt	d_call	j_call	v_call	clone_size
CASSVDPVNTGELFF	TGTGCCAGCAGCGTAGATCCGGTGAACACCGGGGAGCTGTTTTTT	NA	TRBJ2-2	TRBV9	NA
CASSSGTSGITGELFF	TGTGCCAGCAGTTCCGGGACTAGCGGTATCACCGGGGAGCTGTTTTTT	TRBD2	TRBJ2-2	TRBV6-5	NA
CASSGGSGGTNEKLFF	TGTGCCAGCAGCGGAGGTTCAGGGGGAACTAATGAAAAACTGTTTTTT	TRBD1	TRBJ1-4	TRBV9	NA
CASSLIGGVSYEQYF	TGTGCCAGCAGCTTAATAGGCGGGGTAAGCTACGAGCAGTACTTC	NA	TRBJ2-7	TRBV7-9	NA
CASSLTSGLPGELFF	TGTGCCAGCAGCCTAACTAGCGGGTTACCCGGGGAGCTGTTTTTT	TRBD2	TRBJ2-2	TRBV9	NA
CASSYGRAYNEQFF	TGTGCCAGCAGTTACGGGAGGGCCTACAATGAGCAGTTCTTC	TRBD2	TRBJ2-1	TRBV2	NA
CASSSSGTGGMFQETQYF	TGTGCCAGCAGCTCTTCGGGAACGGGGGGGATGTTCCAAGAGACCCAGTACTTC	TRBD2	TRBJ2-5	TRBV7-9	NA
CASQLERTGELFF	TGTGCCAGCCAACTAGAGAGGACCGGGGAGCTGTTTTTT	NA	TRBJ2-2	TRBV6-5	once
CASISFAGLAYEQYF	TGTGCCAGCATTTCCTTCGCAGGGTTAGCCTACGAGCAGTACTTC	NA	TRBJ2-7	TRBV28	NA
CATSGPRGTLYGYTF	TGTGCCACCAGCGGTCCGAGGGGGACACTATATGGCTACACCTTC	NA	TRBJ1-2	TRBV15	NA
CASSLRGLEAFF	TGTGCCAGCAGTTTACGCGGGCTTGAAGCTTTCTTT	NA	TRBJ1-1	TRBV28	once
CASSLWGQDTGELFF	TGTGCCAGCAGTTTGTGGGGACAGGACACCGGGGAGCTGTTTTTT	TRBD1	TRBJ2-2	TRBV27	NA
CASSFPSPDTQYF	TGTGCCAGCAGTTTTCCAAGCCCAGATACGCAGTATTTT	NA	TRBJ2-3	TRBV28	once
CASSQYPHHEQYF	TGTGCCAGCAGCCAATATCCACACCACGAGCAGTACTTC	NA	TRBJ2-7	TRBV14	NA
CASSDAQGRGYTF	TGTGCCAGCTCAGACGCCCAGGGTCGGGGCTACACCTTC	NA	TRBJ1-2	TRBV18	few
CASSLKGYGYTF	TGTGCCAGCAGTTTAAAGGGGTACGGCTACACCTTC	NA	TRBJ1-2	TRBV12-3/TRBV12-4	NA
CASSWDRAPFSGANVLTF	TGCGCCAGCAGCTGGGACAGGGCACCCTTCTCTGGGGCCAACGTCCTGACTTTC	TRBD1	TRBJ2-6	TRBV5-1	NA
CASSRAASTDTQYF	TGTGCCAGCAGTCGAGCGGCTAGCACAGATACGCAGTATTTT	NA	TRBJ2-3	TRBV6-5	NA
CASSFRVGATGANVLTF	TGTGCCAGCAGTTTTCGTGTGGGGGCAACTGGGGCCAACGTCCTGACTTTC	NA	TRBJ2-6	TRBV28	once
CASSLDSGASGNTIYF	TGTGCCAGCAGCTTGGATTCAGGGGCGTCTGGAAACACCATATATTTT	NA	TRBJ1-3	TRBV5-5	NA
CASSDVGVIDTQYF	TGTGCCAGCAGTGACGTGGGAGTCATAGATACGCAGTATTTT	NA	TRBJ2-3	TRBV6-1	NA
CASSEQGLAENTGELFF	TGTGCCAGCAGTGAACAGGGACTAGCGGAGAACACCGGGGAGCTGTTTTTT	TRBD2	TRBJ2-2	TRBV6-1	NA
CASSRQGDGSPLHF	TGTGCCAGCAGCCGACAGGGAGACGGTTCACCCCTCCACTTT	TRBD1	TRBJ1-6	TRBV5-4	few
CASSGGDYTDTQYF	TGTGCCAGCAGCGGGGGGGACTACACAGATACGCAGTATTTT	TRBD2	TRBJ2-3	TRBV9	NA
CASSYSGGHNQPQHF	TGTGCCAGCAGTTACTCTGGAGGGCACAATCAGCCCCAGCATTTT	NA	TRBJ1-5	TRBV6-5	NA
CASSPRDSNEKLFF	TGTGCCAGCAGCCCACGAGACTCTAATGAAAAACTGTTTTTT	NA	TRBJ1-4	TRBV9	NA
CASSLVRVTDTQYF	TGCGCCAGCAGCTTGGTCAGGGTCACAGATACGCAGTATTTT	NA	TRBJ2-3	TRBV5-1	NA
CASGERGPSSYEQYF	TGTGCCAGCGGCGAAAGGGGGCCGAGCTCCTACGAGCAGTACTTC	TRBD1	TRBJ2-7	TRBV11-3	few
CASSYFGSSHNEQFF	TGTGCCAGCAGTTACTTCGGGAGTTCCCACAATGAGCAGTTCTTC	NA	TRBJ2-1	TRBV6-2/TRBV6-3	NA